This TCR beta chain comes out of a study of blood T cells in healthy people across ages (dated by TCRdb to 2015 to 2017). Concerning the study at large: In model experiments, roughly one uniquely barcoded TCR beta cDNA molecule per two T cells was captured by template switching. The study measured age-related changes in TCR beta repertoire diversity using deep sequencing normalized with unique cDNA molecular identifiers. Donors were grouped into four age groups: young (average roughly 15 years), middle-aged (39), aged (around 60) and long-lived (about 89). Donors of different ages were randomly distributed across sequencing lanes to avoid experimental bias. Two additional independent replicas of 1 million unique cDNA reads from the same blood draw were analyzed for two donors (one aged 18 to 30 and one aged 80 or older). The paper as a whole reports these results and caveats: As age increased, observed TCR beta diversity per million T cells dropped in a roughly linear way, and a significant reduction was already evident by age around 41. There was a strong correlation between observed TCR beta diversity and the percentage of naive T cells measured by flow cytometry. The CMV infection status of donors was not known, potentially confounding age-related changes in expanded clonotypes. Estimates of total diversity based on one million sequenced T cells were considered lower bounds and underestimates. Bulk unsorted PBMC profiling prevented conclusive comparison of naive and antigen-experienced compartments. The long-lived group showed more naive CD4+ T cells, fewer expanded clones and increased TCR diversity than the aged group, suggesting age selection.

The CDR3 contains 15 residues, cysteine and phenylalanine counted. The DNA shown is the 45-base CDR3, in frame from base 1. CDR1 MDHEN and CDR2 SYDVKM are derived from the germline V gene. Here V drops 6 bases and J drops 2 bases, and the junction holds 7 bases not matched to any gene. Systemically healthy Caucasian individuals from Russia, around 39 in total and aged roughly 6 to 95 years, were included as donors. Each donor gave approximately 10 milliliters of peripheral blood, collected into EDTA-treated Vacutainer tubes. Ficoll-Paque density-gradient centrifugation was used to isolate PBMCs, with at least 6 million obtained per sample. Trizol reagent was used to extract total RNA from PBMCs, with at least 5.5 micrograms per sample. For every donor, an aliquot of PBMCs went through flow cytometry to measure the percentages of naive CD45RAhigh/CD27high T cells. The library relied on 5' RACE. Sequencing was carried out with an Illumina HiSeq 2500. The second PCR ran for roughly 6 to 11 cycles and used a J-beta primer mix along with a sample-barcoded 5' primer. A template-switch 5' adaptor carrying 12 random nucleotides introduced a unique molecular identifier onto each TCR beta cDNA molecule. Each sample yielded at least 2.5 million CDR3-containing paired-end reads. The Mint cDNA synthesis kit, primed by a TRBC-specific oligonucleotide, was used to synthesize first-strand cDNA from all RNA. All cDNA was treated with uracil-DNA glycosylase and then went through a first 18-cycle PCR with the universal primers M1SS and BC2_uni_R. In the paper's pipeline: Normalization of each sample was performed by random selection of 1 million high-quality reads, each carrying a distinct molecular identifier. Reads with shared molecular identifiers were discarded instead of being binned into consensus sequences. MiTCR, run with a Q25 quality threshold and the strictest error-elimination algorithm, handled CDR3 identification, clonotype clustering and error correction. A nonparametric unseen species model with Euler transformation was used to estimate a lower bound on total TCR beta diversity. In-frame beta chains were kept once TCRdb had trimmed the public reads at Q25 with fastp and called clones with MiXCR. Rows merge per CDR3 protein into single entries with the most common DNA and genes. The V and J calls, along with clone size, are taken from TCRdb and not from the paper's own processing. The sample table contains approximately 830,000 distinct CDR3 sequences; only one count was recorded for 55% to 65% of them. The ten largest clones take up about a quarter of the sample.

This clonotype was seen only a few times. The antigen it binds to is not known. No per-base quality is available; no much larger clone lies one base away. This TCR was recovered from a man younger than 45 in good health. The chain uses TRBV28 and TRBJ2-7, with 10 junctional bases fitting TRBD1. Sequencing input: blood. The CDR3 in this case is CASRTGQGGTYEQYF. The DNA sequence is as follows: TGTGCCAGCAGGACAGGACAGGGGGGGACCTACGAGCAGTACTTC.